These 2 T cell receptor beta chains originate from one sample sequenced in a study of cytomegalovirus exposure and HLA in healthy donors. PCR involved 60 Vbeta and 13 Jbeta primers. The protocol was immunoSEQ multiplex PCR, while the TCRdb copy is restricted to in-frame clones and leaves out a portion. The sample contains 97,000 or so clones, 9.4% of which appear only once. Sample: PBMCs. These TCRs come from a man over 45 in good health and CMV-seropositive.

V and J are TRBV10-2 and TRBJ1-2; D call uncertain. The germline gives CDR1 WSHSY, CDR2 SAAADI. Trimming removed 2 bases from V and 8 bases from J, with 12 bases in between. The CDR3 runs to 13 residues. The CDR3: CASSEAPGGGYTF. In DNA, the CDR3 is TGCGCCAGCAGTGAGGCCCCGGGAGGCGGCTACACCTTC.

This clone was observed a handful of times. The genes are TRBV13 and TRBJ2-1, with D perhaps TRBD1 (5 bases). Deletions cut 5 bases from V and 7 bases from J, with 15 bases between. The CDR3 loop spans 14 amino acids. CDR1 PRHDT and CDR2 FYEKMQ come from the germline V gene (reference sequence). CDR3 amino acids: CASSPWQGDNEQFF. CDR3 DNA: TGTGCCAGCAGCCCTTGGCAGGGTGATAATGAGCAGTTCTTC.